Below are 17 T cell receptor beta chains sequenced from a single sample in a study of T cells in Graves' hyperthyroidism and ophthalmopathy. It was RNA transcripts that yielded the amplified TCR beta CDR3 regions. RT-PCR in the first round (using the HTBI primer set) targeted the TCR CDR3. MiXCR, run by TCRdb on the multiplex PCR reads, gives a single entry per CDR3 protein. This table has roughly 380,000 distinct CDR3 sequences, approximately 13% appearing once. The sample consisted of blood. The receptors shown here come from a woman in her late teens or twenties with Graves' hyperthyroidism.

Worth noting for this clonotype: Given a much more abundant clone one base away, this may be a read error. The chain recombines TRBV12-3 or TRBV12-4 with TRBJ2-5; possibly TRBD2 for D (6 bases). The last part of the DNA fits TRBJ2-1 better; the J call may be wrong. CDR3 size: 14 residues. CDR3 DNA sequence: TGTGCCAGCAGTCCGGACGGGAGACAAGAGACCCAGTTCTTC. Translated: CASSPDGRQETQFF.

This clonotype was recorded at least ten times. This rearrangement joins TRBV20-1 to TRBJ1-4; D might be TRBD1 (5 bases). Deletions cut 6 bases from V and 6 bases from J, with 17 bases between. Per the germline V gene, CDR1 is DFQATT and CDR2 is SNEGSKA (reference sequence). The CDR3 extends over 14 amino acids. The CDR3 region is CSAPEGLPYEKLFF. For the CDR3, the DNA is TGCAGTGCCCCTGAGGGACTGCCGTATGAAAAACTGTTTTTT.

This clonotype occurred many times. This rearrangement joins TRBV11-2 to TRBJ2-5, with D unclear. The CDR3 extends over 13 amino acids. The V gene lost 3 bases and the J gene lost 2 bases, with 7 bases spanning the gap. Germline values: CDR1 SGHAT, CDR2 FQNNGV. This CDR3 reads CASSFALQETQYF. The CDR3 region has the DNA TGTGCCAGCAGCTTTGCCCTACAAGAGACCCAGTACTTC.

The V and J genes are TRBV20-1 and TRBJ2-1, with TRBD1 identical over 10 bases. Germline-derived CDR1 and CDR2 are DFQATT and SNEGSKA (reference sequence). The CDR3 is made up of 18 amino acids. V lost 0 bases to trimming and J lost 0 bases; unmatched junction nucleotides: 8. The DNA of the CDR3 is TGCAGTGCTAGAGATGGGGACAGGGGAATAAGCTCCTACAATGAGCAGTTCTTC. It yields the protein CSARDGDRGISSYNEQFF.

Many counts were recorded for this clonotype. This sequence joins TRBV28 and TRBJ2-7; D uncertain. Trimming pared 6 bases from V and 3 bases from J, leaving 24 bases between. Germline CDR1 is MDHEN and CDR2 is SYDVKM. The CDR3 has 17 amino acids. This chain's CDR3 is CASSPVGNRKLVYEQYF. CDR3 bases: TGTGCCAGCAGCCCCGTGGGAAACCGAAAACTTGTCTACGAGCAGTACTTC.

This clonotype was detected a few times. The chain carries TRBV5-1 and TRBJ2-2; 9 bases are a match to TRBD1. V lost 4 bases and J lost 5; bases outside the gene matches: 6. This CDR3 spans 15 amino acids. Per the germline V gene, CDR1 is SGHRS and CDR2 is YFSETQ. The CDR3, as DNA: TGCGCCAGCAGCCCACAGGGGGCCGGAACCGGGGAGCTGTTTTTT. Its protein is CASSPQGAGTGELFF.

This rearrangement joins TRBV3-1 to TRBJ2-3, with 7 bases fitting TRBD2. The V gene end was trimmed by 3 bases and the J gene end by 1 base; junction bases not matched to a gene: 10. The CDR3 runs to 17 residues. Germline lookup yields CDR1 LGHDT and CDR2 YNNKEL (reference sequence). This CDR3 reads CASSQRISGRGTDTQYF. CDR3 sequence (DNA): TGTGCCAGCAGCCAGAGAATTAGCGGGCGGGGCACAGATACGCAGTATTTT.

This clonotype occurred once. Relative to the germline gene, one junction end is altered; a read error may explain this. The chain is built from TRBV13 and TRBJ2-2; D gene unclear. The germline V gene encodes CDR1 PRHDT and CDR2 FYEKMQ (reference sequence). CDR3 length: 18 amino acids. The CDR3 protein is CTSSNPSGLSENTGELFF. CDR3 nucleotides: TGTACCAGCAGCAATCCCTCCGGTCTGAGCGAGAACACCGGGGAGCTGTTTTTT.

The rearrangement links TRBV27 to TRBJ1-3, with D tentatively TRBD1 (5 bases). The CDR3 has 16 amino acids. From germline, CDR1 is MNHEY and CDR2 SMNVEV (reference sequence). The V end was cut by 5 bases, the J end by 8 bases, with 22 bases between. CDR3: CASSPLQPGREDTIYF. In nucleotides, the CDR3 is TGTGCCAGCAGTCCACTTCAACCAGGGAGAGAGGACACCATATATTTT.

This clonotype was counted ten times or more. J is TRBJ2-7 and V is TRBV4-3; 9 bases align to TRBD1. The germline gives CDR1 LGHNA, CDR2 YSLEER. J gave up 0 bases and V 5 bases, and 5 bases lay outside the gene matches. This CDR3 has 15 residues. The CDR3 loop reads CASSRGQGLSYEQYF. For the CDR3, the DNA is TGCGCCAGCAGCAGGGGACAGGGTCTCTCCTACGAGCAGTACTTC.

This clonotype was detected many times. The J gene is TRBJ1-1, the V gene TRBV6-1; D is uncertain. V was clipped by 6 bases and J by 5 bases, with 10 bases between them. CDR3 length: 12 residues. CDR1 and CDR2 (germline): MNHNS, SASEGT. CDR3 DNA sequence: TGTGCCAGCAGAACTCGTTGGACTGAAGCTTTCTTT. Its translation is CASRTRWTEAFF.

This clonotype was seen at least ten times. J is TRBJ2-1 and V is TRBV30; 11 bases are a match to TRBD1. V lost 0 bases, J lost 7 bases, and 5 bases stayed unmatched. The CDR3 runs to 15 residues. Germline values: CDR1 GTSNPN, CDR2 SVGIG (reference sequence). The CDR3 region is CAWSVWGQGGNEQFF. CDR3 coding DNA: TGTGCCTGGAGTGTATGGGGACAGGGGGGAAATGAGCAGTTCTTC. The full variable domain, rest sourced from reference TRBV30 and TRBJ2-1, is SQTIHQWPATLVQPVGSPLSLECTVEGTSNPNLYWYRQAAGRGLQLLFYSVGIGQISSEVPQNLSASRPQDRQFILSSKKLLLSDSGFYLCAWSVWGQGGNEQFFGPGTRLTVL.

V usage is TRBV20-1 and J usage is TRBJ2-1; 8 bases map to TRBD2. Losses at the gene ends were 3 bases for V and 4 bases for J; bases not matched to a gene: 8. Germline V CDR1 and CDR2: DFQATT, SNEGSKA (reference sequence). This CDR3 contains 15 residues. CDR3 bases: TGCAGTGCTAGTCCAACTAGCGGACATTACAATGAGCAGTTCTTC. Translation: CSASPTSGHYNEQFF.

In this sample, this clonotype turned up many times. This sequence joins TRBV6-2 or TRBV6-3 and TRBJ2-1; 9 bases are shared with TRBD1. Germline CDR1 reads MNHEY; CDR2 reads SVGEGT. J was trimmed by 4 bases and V by 8 bases; bases with no gene match: 9. The CDR3 is made up of 15 amino acids. CDR3 residues: CASGQRQGEYNEQFF. Here the CDR3 DNA reads TGTGCCAGCGGCCAAAGACAGGGGGAATACAATGAGCAGTTCTTC.

The chain uses TRBV4-1 and TRBJ2-5; 7 bases align to TRBD2. J lost 1 base, V lost 1 base, and 3 bases had no gene match. The CDR3 runs 15 residues. Germline V gene sequence: CDR1 MGHRA, CDR2 YSYEKL. Here the CDR3 reads CASSQVPSGQETQYF. The CDR3 coding sequence is TGCGCCAGCAGCCAAGTCCCTAGCGGCCAAGAGACCCAGTACTTC.

In this sample, this clonotype turned up many times. The V call is TRBV20-1, the J call TRBJ2-7, with 8 bases fitting TRBD2. CDR1 and CDR2 (germline): DFQATT, SNEGSKA (reference sequence). Trimming cost V 3 bases and J 8 bases; bases outside gene matches: 9. This CDR3 spans 13 amino acids. CDR3: CSASSGLGYKQYF. In DNA form, the CDR3 reads TGCAGTGCTAGTTCGGGACTAGGGTACAAGCAGTACTTC.

This clonotype was seen many times. This chain joins TRBV11-2 and TRBJ2-5; TRBD1 or TRBD2 may be the D gene (6 bases each). Trimming cost V 5 bases and J 5 bases, with 12 bases left between them. Germline CDR1 and CDR2: SGHAT and FQNNGV. The CDR3 runs 13 residues. The DNA for the CDR3 is TGTGCCAGCAGCGGGGGGCCGGAGGAGACCCAGTACTTC. Translated: CASSGGPEETQYF.